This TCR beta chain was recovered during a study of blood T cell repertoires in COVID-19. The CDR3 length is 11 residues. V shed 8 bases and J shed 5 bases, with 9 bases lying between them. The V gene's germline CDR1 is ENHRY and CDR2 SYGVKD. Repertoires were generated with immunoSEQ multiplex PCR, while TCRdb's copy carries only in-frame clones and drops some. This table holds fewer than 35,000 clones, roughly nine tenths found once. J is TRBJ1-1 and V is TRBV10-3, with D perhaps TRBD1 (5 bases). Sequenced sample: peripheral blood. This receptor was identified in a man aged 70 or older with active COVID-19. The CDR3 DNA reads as TGTGCCATCGGGGCCGGGACTGAAGCTTTCTTT. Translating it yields CAIGAGTEAFF.